These 15 T cell receptor beta chains share one sample of origin, sequenced in a study of blood T cell repertoires in COVID-19. Sequenced by immunoSEQ multiplex PCR; TCRdb stores in-frame clones only, minus some. The sample lists around 700,000 clones, around 90% occurring once. Specimen: peripheral blood. These receptors were obtained from a woman under 30 with acute or convalescent COVID-19.

J is TRBJ1-1 and V is TRBV25-1; TRBD1 might be the D (6 bases). Germline V gene lookup returns CDR1 MGHDK and CDR2 SYGVNS. The CDR3 is made up of 14 amino acids. V lost 2 bases to trimming and J lost 3 bases, with 10 bases between them. In nucleotides, the CDR3 is TGTGCCAGCAGTGAAATTCACAGGGACACTGAAGCTTTCTTT. This sequence encodes CASSEIHRDTEAFF.

The rearrangement joins TRBV29-1 to TRBJ2-6, with D possibly being TRBD2 (7 bases). The V gene lost 7 bases and the J gene lost 2 bases, with 15 bases spanning the gap. The V gene's germline CDR1 is SQVTM and CDR2 ANQGSEA. The CDR3 loop spans 15 amino acids. For the CDR3, the DNA is TGCAGCGCCCCGGCGGGGGCTCCTGGGGCCAACGTCCTGACTTTC. Amino acid sequence: CSAPAGAPGANVLTF.

This sequence joins TRBV5-6 and TRBJ2-7, with D perhaps matching TRBD2 (5 bases). In germline, CDR1 is SGHDT, CDR2 YYEEEE. Trimming pared 9 bases from V and 2 bases from J, leaving 18 bases between. The CDR3 runs to 14 residues. The CDR3 bases are TGTGCCACCTCCCGGGGTAATGTTGCCTACGAGCAGTACTTC. It specifies CATSRGNVAYEQYF.

The chain links TRBV30 to TRBJ1-1; D unresolved. The germline V gene encodes CDR1 GTSNPN and CDR2 SVGIG (reference sequence). V lost 6 bases to trimming and J lost 1 base, with 9 bases between them. The CDR3 has 12 residues. The CDR3 nucleotides are TGTGCCTGCGCGGTTGCGAACACTGAAGCTTTCTTT. It is translated as CACAVANTEAFF.

This clone was seen a few times. In DNA, the CDR3 is TGTGCCAGCAGCTTAATGGGCTTTAACTATGGCTACACCTTC. Translated: CASSLMGFNYGYTF. This chain connects TRBV7-3 to TRBJ1-2; D unresolved. CDR1 is SGHTA and CDR2 is FQGTGA in the germline V gene. CDR3 length: 14 residues. V lost 1 base to trimming and J lost 1 base, with 7 bases between them.

The chain uses TRBV19 and TRBJ2-3, with a possible D match to TRBD1 (5 bases). Germline V lookup: CDR1 LNHDA, CDR2 SQIVND (reference sequence). V was shortened by 6 bases and J by 2 bases, with 9 bases between the two germline ends. The CDR3 runs 13 residues. CDR3 sequence reads: CASRQVDTDTQYF. The CDR3 bases are TGTGCCAGTAGACAGGTCGACACAGATACGCAGTATTTT.

This chain uses TRBV4-1 with TRBJ2-1; D not certain. Between the trimmed V and J ends, which lost 0 bases and 9 bases, there was a span of 12 bases. This CDR3 is 14 amino acids long. Germline V gene sequence: CDR1 MGHRA, CDR2 YSYEKL. CDR3 nucleotide sequence: TGCGCCAGCAGCCAAGACATTAACGCGGTTGAGCAGTTCTTC. Amino acid sequence: CASSQDINAVEQFF.

Written as DNA, the CDR3 is TGTGCCAGCAGCCGAACAGGGTATGGCTACACCTTC. This translates into CASSRTGYGYTF. This sequence joins TRBV6-2 or TRBV6-3 and TRBJ1-2; D might be TRBD1 (6 bases). The CDR3 contains 12 residues. Germline CDR1 is MNHEY and CDR2 is SVGEGT. Deletions cut 6 bases from V and 5 bases from J, with 10 bases between.

The J gene is TRBJ2-7, the V gene TRBV7-2; 7 bases match TRBD2. The CDR3 is made up of 13 amino acids. Germline CDR1 and CDR2: SGHTA and FQGNSA. V lost 0 bases and J lost 7; bases outside the gene matches: 3. CDR3 sequence reads: CASSLATAGEQYF. In nucleotides, the CDR3 is TGTGCCAGCAGCTTAGCGACAGCGGGGGAGCAGTACTTC.

The rearrangement joins TRBV28 to TRBJ1-4; TRBD1 matches 7 bases. With 3 bases clipped from V and 4 bases from J, the junction kept 8 bases outside the gene matches. Germline-derived CDR1 and CDR2 are MDHEN and SYDVKM. The CDR3 is made up of 16 amino acids. The CDR3 reads CASSFPRDRFNEKLFF. DNA of the CDR3: TGTGCCAGCAGTTTCCCCCGGGACAGATTTAATGAAAAACTGTTTTTT.

This chain links TRBV5-1 with TRBJ2-5, with TRBD1 matching 12 bases. Germline values: CDR1 SGHRS, CDR2 YFSETQ. The CDR3 contains 18 residues. J gave up 5 bases and V 4 bases, and 15 bases lay outside the gene matches. The DNA of the CDR3 is TGCGCCAGCAGCCCGAGTGAGTGGGACAGGGGGCGCGGGGAGACCCAGTACTTC. Translation: CASSPSEWDRGRGETQYF.

The table lists this clone with a count of one. For the CDR3, the DNA is TGTGCCAGCAGCGCTAGCGGGGGGGAGTACAATGAGCAGTTCTTC. Its protein is CASSASGGEYNEQFF. This sequence joins TRBV11-3 and TRBJ2-1, with TRBD2 matching over 12 bases. Trimming took 5 bases from V and 4 from J; bases not matched to a gene: 3. The germline V gene has CDR1 SGHNT and CDR2 YENEEA. CDR3 length: 15 residues.

The chain links TRBV14 to TRBJ1-1, with a possible D match to TRBD1 (5 bases). Germline CDR1 is SGHDN and CDR2 is FVKESK. The CDR3 spans 13 residues. Trimming stripped 3 bases from V and 8 bases from J, with 13 bases between. In DNA form, the CDR3 reads TGTGCCAGCAGCCAGGGACCGGGAGAGGAAGCTTTCTTT. The encoded protein is CASSQGPGEEAFF.

A few counts support this clone. The chain joins TRBV19 to TRBJ1-2, with D perhaps TRBD1 (5 bases). Germline CDR1 is LNHDA and CDR2 is SQIVND (reference sequence). The CDR3 has 15 amino acids. V lost 5 bases to trimming and J lost 4 bases, with 17 bases between them. The chain's CDR3 is CASSLYGIGGYGYTF. The CDR3 bases are TGTGCCAGTAGTCTTTACGGGATCGGGGGCTATGGCTACACCTTC.

This chain joins TRBV7-2 and TRBJ2-3; 8 positions agree with TRBD2. CDR3 length equals 14 residues. CDR1 and CDR2 from the germline V gene are SGHTA and FQGNSA. The ends lost 5 bases at V and 2 bases at J; junction bases unmatched: 3. The CDR3 here is CASSPTSVTDTQYF. The CDR3 bases are TGTGCCAGCAGCCCGACTAGCGTCACAGATACGCAGTATTTT.